This TCR beta chain was recovered during a study of OX40 agonist ivuxolimab in advanced cancers. The repertoire was sequenced with immunoSEQ multiplex PCR; TCRdb's copy has only in-frame clones and lacks some. The sample has about 77,000 clones; around nine tenths are singletons. Blood sampling took place at baseline, cycle 4 day 1, and cycle 7 day 1. Trimming took 2 bases from V and 2 from J; bases not matched to a gene: 3. Germline CDR1 reads SGHAT; CDR2 reads FQNNGV. This CDR3 contains 15 residues. The TCR was taken from an adult with an advanced solid tumor such as melanoma, head and neck, liver or kidney cancer. This sequence joins TRBV11-2 and TRBJ1-5, with TRBD1 matching 7 bases. The sequencing used CD4+ or CD8+ T cells sorted from blood, collected in a trial of the OX40 agonist ivuxolimab. The CDR3 is CASSLNQGGNQPQHF. The CDR3 DNA sequence: TGTGCCAGCAGCTTAAACCAGGGGGGCAATCAGCCCCAGCATTTT.